These 24 T cell receptor beta chains were sequenced from one sample in a study of blood T cell repertoires in COVID-19. Assay used: immunoSEQ multiplex PCR; TCRdb lists only in-frame clones, some missing. The sample includes around 180,000 clones, 86% of them seen just once. Source material: peripheral blood. These receptors originate from a woman younger than 45 with active or convalescent COVID-19.

This rearrangement joins TRBV25-1 to TRBJ1-1, with D tentatively TRBD1 (6 bases). The CDR3 has 15 residues. Germline V gene lookup returns CDR1 MGHDK and CDR2 SYGVNS. V was cut by 2 bases and J by 0 bases, with 10 bases left in between. The CDR3 bases are TGTGCCAGCAGTGAACCAGGGGCCATGAACACTGAAGCTTTCTTT. Protein: CASSEPGAMNTEAFF.

The chain has TRBV4-2 and TRBJ1-2; 10 nucleotides line up with TRBD1. Germline trimming cut 1 base from V and 6 bases from J; bases unmatched to any gene: 8. This CDR3 comprises 16 residues. In germline, CDR1 is LGHNA, CDR2 YNFKEQ. The DNA of the CDR3 is TGTGCCAGCAGCCAAGTTGGGGGACAGGGGTATGATGGCTACACCTTC. This gives the protein CASSQVGGQGYDGYTF.

V is TRBV10-3 and J is TRBJ1-6; D not resolved. This CDR3 contains 14 residues. Looked up from germline, CDR1 is ENHRY and CDR2 is SYGVKD. V dropped 2 bases and J dropped 7 bases, with 9 bases sitting between them. CDR3 sequence: CAISEEWSNSPLHF. CDR3 in DNA: TGTGCCATCAGTGAGGAGTGGTCCAATTCACCCCTCCACTTT.

The CDR3 DNA follows: TGTGCCAGCAGCCAGACAGGGGGGCTTTACGAGCAGTACTTC. Its translation is CASSQTGGLYEQYF. The chain is built from TRBV5-5 and TRBJ2-7; TRBD1 agrees at 9 bases. J was trimmed by 4 bases and V by 4 bases; bases with no gene match: 6. The CDR3 runs to 14 residues. The germline V gene has CDR1 SGHKS and CDR2 YYEKEE (reference sequence).

V usage is TRBV5-4 and J usage is TRBJ2-1, with 8 nucleotides matching TRBD2. The junction had 12 bases not matched to a gene; V was cut back by 3 bases and J by 7 bases. From germline, CDR1 is SGHNT and CDR2 YYREEE (reference sequence). The CDR3 length is 16 residues. The CDR3 region has the DNA TGTGCCAGCAGCTCGCAAGGGACTAGGAGTGGTAATGAGCAGTTCTTC. It codes for CASSSQGTRSGNEQFF.

Remarks on this clone: The same CDR3 arises from other DNA sequences in this sample as well. This chain connects TRBV18 to TRBJ1-1, with D possibly being TRBD1 (5 bases). Germline V CDR1 and CDR2: KGHSH, LQKENI. The CDR3 sequence is 13 residues long. V lost 6 bases to trimming and J lost 2 bases, with 10 bases between them. The CDR3 loop reads CASSLDKNTEAFF. The CDR3 bases are TGTGCCAGCTCCCTGGACAAAAACACTGAAGCTTTCTTT.

The gene calls are TRBV6-5 and TRBJ2-7, with D perhaps TRBD2 (6 bases). From germline, CDR1 is MNHEY and CDR2 SVGAGI. The V and J ends lost 6 bases and 0 bases respectively, with 15 bases between them. This CDR3 has 15 residues. The CDR3 is CASRAASANSYEQYF. The DNA of the CDR3 is TGTGCCAGCAGGGCTGCTAGCGCGAACTCCTACGAGCAGTACTTC.

The gene calls are TRBV19 and TRBJ1-2; a weak D match, TRBD1 (5 bases). CDR1 LNHDA and CDR2 SQIVND come from the germline V gene (reference sequence). Trimming cost V 1 base and J 8 bases, with 14 bases left between them. This CDR3 has 14 amino acids. The CDR3 spells CASSIAGSSGGYTF. CDR3 nucleotide sequence: TGTGCCAGTAGTATAGCAGGGTCTTCTGGAGGCTACACCTTC.

This clone is a singleton in its sample. J is TRBJ1-4 and V is TRBV3-1 (or the pseudogene TRBV3-2), with D possibly being TRBD1 (5 bases). The CDR3 spans 14 residues. The V end lost 0 bases, the J end lost 7 bases, and 9 bases lay between the germline ends. CDR1 is LGHDT, CDR2 YNNKEL, per germline (reference sequence). CDR3 bases: TGTGCCAGCAGCCAAGATAGCAGGGCTGAAAAACTGTTTTTT. It codes for CASSQDSRAEKLFF.

V usage is TRBV6-2 or TRBV6-3 and J usage is TRBJ1-2; no reliable D call. In germline, CDR1 is MNHEY, CDR2 SVGEGT. V was clipped by 6 bases and J by 6 bases, with 14 bases between them. The CDR3 contains 13 residues. CDR3 nucleotide sequence: TGTGCCAGCAGCCCAAGAGGAGGAGATGGCTACACCTTC. Amino acids: CASSPRGGDGYTF.

Details on this clone: Mismatch with germline at one junction end may stem from a read error. V gene TRBV30 combines with J gene TRBJ1-1, with 11 bases identical to TRBD1. Germline V lookup: CDR1 GTSNPN, CDR2 SVGIG (reference sequence). The CDR3 consists of 16 residues. CDR3 protein: CTSYPRTGGGKTEAFF. Here the CDR3 DNA reads TGCACCTCCTACCCTAGGACAGGGGGCGGAAAGACTGAAGCTTTCTTT. Using reference TRBV30 and TRBJ1-1 for the parts outside the CDR3, the full variable domain is SQTIHQWPATLVQPVGSPLSLECTVEGTSNPNLYWYRQAAGRGLQLLFYSVGIGQISSEVPQNLSASRPQDRQFILSSKKLLLSDSGFYLCTSYPRTGGGKTEAFFGQGTRLTVV.

This clone was found a few times. This chain connects TRBV30 to TRBJ1-5; D ambiguous. The CDR3 totals 13 residues. The V end lost 2 bases, the J end lost 3 bases, and 8 bases lay between the germline ends. CDR1 and CDR2 (germline): GTSNPN, SVGIG (reference sequence). DNA for the CDR3: TGTGCCTGGAGTTCAGGTCCCAATCAGCCCCAGCATTTT. Protein product: CAWSSGPNQPQHF.

This clone was seen a few times. The chain couples TRBV11-2 to TRBJ2-7; 10 bases agree with TRBD1. This CDR3 has 14 amino acids. The germline V gene has CDR1 SGHAT and CDR2 FQNNGV. V was pared by 8 bases and J by 3 bases, with 7 bases of the junction left unmatched. Here the CDR3 reads CASHRDRGFYEQYF. The CDR3 coding sequence is TGTGCCAGCCACCGGGACAGGGGATTCTACGAGCAGTACTTC.

The gene calls are TRBV24-1 and TRBJ2-1, with 8 bases that match TRBD1. The germline CDR1 and CDR2 sequences are KGHDR and SFDVKD. V dropped 2 bases and J dropped 4; count of bases not matched to a gene: 12. The length of the CDR3 is 18 residues. For the CDR3, the DNA is TGTGCCACCAGTGATTCCGGGCTGGACAGGGTACCTTACAATGAGCAGTTCTTC. Protein product: CATSDSGLDRVPYNEQFF.

This sequence joins TRBV3-1 (or the pseudogene TRBV3-2) and TRBJ1-2, with TRBD1 matching 11 bases. This CDR3 is 16 amino acids long. Germline-derived CDR1 and CDR2 are LGHDT and YNNKEL (reference sequence). Trimming took 8 bases from V and 6 from J; bases not matched to a gene: 14. The CDR3 here is CASGSTGQGVLNGYTF. CDR3 bases: TGTGCCAGCGGTTCCACGGGACAGGGGGTTCTAAATGGCTACACCTTC.

CDR3 amino acids: CASSWARGQPQHF. The CDR3 DNA reads as TGTGCCAGCAGTTGGGCACGGGGACAGCCCCAGCATTTT. V usage is TRBV12-3 or TRBV12-4 and J usage is TRBJ1-5; D remains unclear. This CDR3 contains 13 residues. The ends were cut back, 4 bases at V and 7 bases at J, with 11 bases in the middle.

There are a few counts of this clone. The chain uses TRBV7-6 and TRBJ2-3, with D tentatively TRBD2 (6 bases). With 3 bases removed from V and 2 bases from J, the gap between germline ends came to 15 bases. The germline V gene has CDR1 SGHVS and CDR2 FNYEAQ. The CDR3 is made up of 16 amino acids. CDR3 loop: CASSLALGGFTDTQYF. The CDR3 DNA reads TGTGCCAGCAGCTTGGCCCTCGGGGGATTCACAGATACGCAGTATTTT. Full variable domain (missing parts from reference TRBV7-6 and TRBJ2-3): GAGVSQSPRYKVTKRGQDVALRCDPISGHVSLYWYRQALGQGPEFLTYFNYEAQQDKSGLPNDRFSAERPEGSISTLTIQRTEQRDSAMYRCASSLALGGFTDTQYFGPGTRLTVL.

The rearrangement uses TRBV5-1 and TRBJ1-2, with D tentatively TRBD1 (6 bases). Between the trimmed V and J ends, which lost 2 bases and 3 bases, there was a span of 8 bases. Germline CDR1 SGHRS, CDR2 YFSETQ. This CDR3 is 13 amino acids long. CDR3 protein: CASSFNRDYGYTF. CDR3 sequence (DNA): TGCGCCAGCAGCTTTAACAGGGACTATGGCTACACCTTC.

The J gene is TRBJ1-3, the V gene TRBV5-6; perhaps TRBD1 as D (6 bases). The CDR3 is made up of 14 amino acids. V was clipped by 7 bases and J by 2 bases, with 13 bases between them. Germline values: CDR1 SGHDT, CDR2 YYEEEE. CDR3 loop: CASRGAPAGNTIYF. Written as DNA, the CDR3 is TGTGCCAGCCGGGGGGCCCCGGCTGGAAACACCATATATTTT.

In this sample, this clone turned up a few times. J is TRBJ1-5 and V is TRBV7-8; D perhaps matches TRBD1 (5 bases). The V gene lost 2 bases and the J gene lost 7 bases, with 12 bases spanning the gap. This CDR3 has 14 residues. Germline V gene lookup returns CDR1 SGHVS and CDR2 FQNEAQ. As DNA, the CDR3 is TGTGCCAGCAGCTTAAGGGAGGGGTTGCAGCCCCAGCATTTT. As protein: CASSLREGLQPQHF.

The table lists this clone with a count of one. V is TRBV27 and J is TRBJ2-2; 9 bases map to TRBD2. There are 14 residues in the CDR3. V lost 8 bases, J lost 4 bases, and 5 bases stayed unmatched. Germline CDR1 is MNHEY and CDR2 is SMNVEV (reference sequence). The CDR3 spells CASSPSGITGELFF. CDR3 nucleotide sequence: TGTGCCAGCTCCCCTAGCGGGATCACCGGGGAGCTGTTTTTT.

The V call is TRBV28, the J call TRBJ1-2; 12 nucleotides align to TRBD1. The germline gives CDR1 MDHEN, CDR2 SYDVKM. The junction had 12 bases not matched to a gene; V was cut back by 8 bases and J by 5 bases. CDR3 length: 16 residues. The CDR3 protein is CASERPGTGGGYGYTF. In DNA, the CDR3 is TGTGCCAGCGAGCGACCTGGGACAGGGGGCGGATATGGCTACACCTTC.

This chain uses TRBV6-6 with TRBJ1-5; TRBD1 matches 9 bases. The CDR3 is 16 amino acids. V lost 2 bases to trimming and J lost 0 bases; unmatched junction nucleotides: 2. Germline V lookup: CDR1 MNHNY, CDR2 SVGAGI (reference sequence). The CDR3 DNA reads TGTGCCAGCAGTTACGGACAGGGGAATAGCAATCAGCCCCAGCATTTT. It translates to CASSYGQGNSNQPQHF.

This sequence joins TRBV11-2 and TRBJ2-7; 7 bases map to TRBD2. J gave up 6 bases and V 4 bases, and 9 bases lay outside the gene matches. CDR3 length: 14 amino acids. CDR1 is SGHAT and CDR2 is FQNNGV in the germline V gene. The CDR3 reads CASSSLAGGIEQYF. DNA of the CDR3: TGTGCCAGCAGCTCTTTGGCCGGGGGGATCGAGCAGTACTTC.